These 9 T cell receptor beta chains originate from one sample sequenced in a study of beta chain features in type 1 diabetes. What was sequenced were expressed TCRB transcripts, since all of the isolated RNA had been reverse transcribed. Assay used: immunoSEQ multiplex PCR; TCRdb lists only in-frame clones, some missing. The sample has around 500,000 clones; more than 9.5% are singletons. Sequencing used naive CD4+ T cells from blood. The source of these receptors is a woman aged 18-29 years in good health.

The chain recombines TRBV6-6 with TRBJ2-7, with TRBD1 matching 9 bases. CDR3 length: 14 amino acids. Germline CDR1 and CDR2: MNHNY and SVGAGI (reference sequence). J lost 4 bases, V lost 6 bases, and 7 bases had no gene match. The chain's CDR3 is CASSLGQGAYEQYV. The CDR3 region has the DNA TGTGCCAGCAGCTTGGGACAGGGAGCATACGAGCAGTACGTC.

CDR3 DNA: TGTGCCAGGCCCCTACCGGCGTTGAATGAGCAGTTCTTC. The encoded protein is CARPLPALNEQFF. This rearrangement joins TRBV6-9 to TRBJ2-1, with D uncertain. Trimming took 9 bases from V and 7 from J, leaving 16 bases between them. CDR1 is MNHGY, CDR2 SVAAGI, per germline. The CDR3 contains 13 residues.

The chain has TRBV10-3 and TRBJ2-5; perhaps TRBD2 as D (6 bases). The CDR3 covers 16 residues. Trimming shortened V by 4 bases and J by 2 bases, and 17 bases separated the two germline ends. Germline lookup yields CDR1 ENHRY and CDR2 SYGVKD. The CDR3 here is CAISGRLVFEQETQYF. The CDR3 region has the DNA TGTGCCATCAGTGGAAGACTAGTCTTCGAGCAAGAGACCCAGTACTTC.

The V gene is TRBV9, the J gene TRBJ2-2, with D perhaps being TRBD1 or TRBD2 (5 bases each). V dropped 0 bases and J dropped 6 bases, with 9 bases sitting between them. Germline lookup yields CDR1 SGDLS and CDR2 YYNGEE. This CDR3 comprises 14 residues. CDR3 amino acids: CASSVGGTSGELFF. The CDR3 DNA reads TGTGCCAGCAGCGTAGGAGGGACCTCCGGGGAGCTGTTTTTT. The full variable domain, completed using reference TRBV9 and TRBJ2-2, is DSGVTQTPKHLITATGQRVTLRCSPRSGDLSVYWYQQSLDQGLQFLIQYYNGEERAKGNILERFSAQQFPDLHSELNLSSLELGDSALYFCASSVGGTSGELFFGEGSRLTVL.

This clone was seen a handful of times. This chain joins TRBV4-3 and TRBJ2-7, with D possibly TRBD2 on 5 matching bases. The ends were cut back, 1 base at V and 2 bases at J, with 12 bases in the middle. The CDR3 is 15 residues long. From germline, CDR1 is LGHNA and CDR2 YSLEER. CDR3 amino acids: CASSQGRDWTYEQYF. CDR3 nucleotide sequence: TGCGCCAGCAGCCAAGGCCGGGATTGGACCTACGAGCAGTACTTC.

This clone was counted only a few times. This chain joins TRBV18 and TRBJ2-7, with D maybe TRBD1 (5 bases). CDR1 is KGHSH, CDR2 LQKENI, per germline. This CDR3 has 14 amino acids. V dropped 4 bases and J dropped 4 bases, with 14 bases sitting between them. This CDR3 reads CASSHSDRDYEQYF. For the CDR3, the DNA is TGTGCCAGCTCACACTCTGACAGAGATTACGAGCAGTACTTC. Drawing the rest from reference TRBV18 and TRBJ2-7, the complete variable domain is NAGVMQNPRHLVRRRGQEARLRCSPMKGHSHVYWYRQLPEEGLKFMVYLQKENIIDESGMPKERFSAEFPKEGPSILRIQQVVRGDSAAYFCASSHSDRDYEQYFGPGTRLTVT.

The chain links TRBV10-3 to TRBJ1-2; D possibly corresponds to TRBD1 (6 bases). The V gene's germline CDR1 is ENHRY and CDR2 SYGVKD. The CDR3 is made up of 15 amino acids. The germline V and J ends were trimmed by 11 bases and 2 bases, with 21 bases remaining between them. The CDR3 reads CALPGAHRDNYGYTF. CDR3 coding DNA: TGTGCCCTACCAGGAGCCCACAGGGACAACTATGGCTACACCTTC.

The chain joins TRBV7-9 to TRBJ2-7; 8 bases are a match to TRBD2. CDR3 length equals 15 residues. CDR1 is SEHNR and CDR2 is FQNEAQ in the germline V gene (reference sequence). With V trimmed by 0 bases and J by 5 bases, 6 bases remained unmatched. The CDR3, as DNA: TGTGCCAGCAGCTTAGCCCAGGGGACTAGAAACGAGCAGTACTTC. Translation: CASSLAQGTRNEQYF.

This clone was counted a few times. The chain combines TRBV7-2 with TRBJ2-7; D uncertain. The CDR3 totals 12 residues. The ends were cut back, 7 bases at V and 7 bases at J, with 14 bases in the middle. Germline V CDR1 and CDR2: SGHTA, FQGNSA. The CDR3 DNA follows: TGTGCCAGCACCGACTGGGTGGAAGAGCAGTACGTC. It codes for CASTDWVEEQYV.